These 25 T cell receptor beta chains were sequenced from one sample in a study of blood T cell repertoires in COVID-19. Assay used: immunoSEQ multiplex PCR; TCRdb lists only in-frame clones, some missing. The sample shows roughly 150,000 clones, around four fifths of them seen only once. Sequenced: PBMCs or T cells enriched from blood (not recorded which). All receptors derive from a man between 65 and 80 years old who had been exposed to COVID-19.

This chain joins TRBV27 and TRBJ2-5, with TRBD2 matching 7 bases. Trimming at V came to 5 bases and at J to 4 bases, leaving 10 bases not matched to a gene. The CDR3 sequence is 15 residues long. Germline V gene lookup returns CDR1 MNHEY and CDR2 SMNVEV (reference sequence). The CDR3, as DNA: TGTGCCAGCAGTCACCGGTTTGCGGGAGTAGAGACCCAGTACTTC. This sequence encodes CASSHRFAGVETQYF.

V gene TRBV7-9 combines with J gene TRBJ2-1, with 12 bases identical to TRBD2. The CDR3 sequence is 15 residues long. The V gene end was trimmed by 1 base and the J gene end by 6 bases; junction bases not matched to a gene: 1. The germline V gene has CDR1 SEHNR and CDR2 FQNEAQ (reference sequence). The CDR3 nucleotides are TGTGCCAGCAGCTTAGGACTAGCGGGAGTCAATGAGCAGTTCTTC. Its translation: CASSLGLAGVNEQFF.

This clone has just one count. The CDR3: CASSRSGRGNQPQHF. CDR3 sequence (DNA): TGTGCCAGCAGTCGAAGCGGCCGGGGAAATCAGCCCCAGCATTTT. The chain uses TRBV6-5 and TRBJ1-5; D is unresolved. The germline V and J ends were trimmed by 5 bases and 4 bases, with 15 bases remaining between them. Per the germline V gene, CDR1 is MNHEY and CDR2 is SVGAGI. This CDR3 spans 15 amino acids.

The V call is TRBV3-1 (or the pseudogene TRBV3-2), the J call TRBJ2-3, with D perhaps matching TRBD2 (5 bases). V dropped 2 bases and J dropped 7 bases, with 19 bases sitting between them. The CDR3 consists of 16 residues. The V gene's germline CDR1 is LGHDT and CDR2 YNNKEL (reference sequence). Here the CDR3 DNA reads TGTGCCAGCAGCCAAATTCCGGGCGGAGGTGGCCATACGCAGTATTTT. It is translated as CASSQIPGGGGHTQYF.

The V gene is TRBV4-3, the J gene TRBJ1-2; D remains unclear. This CDR3 is built from 16 residues. Between the trimmed V and J ends, which lost 3 bases and 7 bases, there was a span of 21 bases. Germline CDR1 is LGHNA and CDR2 is YSLEER. CDR3 in amino acids: CASSQTFDTIFSGYTF. The DNA for the CDR3 is TGCGCCAGCAGCCAGACCTTTGACACCATTTTTAGTGGCTACACCTTC.

This clone was observed once. This chain joins TRBV11-3 and TRBJ2-2, with 8 nucleotides matching TRBD2. The CDR3 runs to 16 residues. Trimming removed 4 bases from V and 5 bases from J; junction bases left unmatched: 9. Looked up from germline, CDR1 is SGHNT and CDR2 is YENEEA. The CDR3 DNA follows: TGTGCCAGCAGCTACCTTAGTAGCGGGGTAACCGGGGAGCTGTTTTTT. Translation gives CASSYLSSGVTGELFF. The variable domain in full, with the rest retrieved from reference TRBV11-3 and TRBJ2-2, is EAGVVQSPRYKIIEKKQPVAFWCNPISGHNTLYWYLQNLGQGPELLIRYENEEAVDDSQLPKDRFSAERLKGVDSTLKIQPAELGDSAVYLCASSYLSSGVTGELFFGEGSRLTVL.

This chain uses TRBV6-5 with TRBJ1-4, with no clear D. The V gene's germline CDR1 is MNHEY and CDR2 SVGAGI. The CDR3 spans 13 residues. Deletions cut 6 bases from V and 0 bases from J, with 5 bases between. The CDR3 coding sequence is TGTGCCAGCAGGCCTACAACTAATGAAAAACTGTTTTTT. Translated: CASRPTTNEKLFF.

The chain combines TRBV27 with TRBJ1-2; 10 bases are a match to TRBD1. The V and J ends lost 5 bases and 7 bases, in that order; junction bases with no gene match: 10. The CDR3 spans 15 residues. Germline values: CDR1 MNHEY, CDR2 SMNVEV (reference sequence). The CDR3 bases are TGTGCCAGCAGTCCATGGACAGGGGGGTGGCCTGGCTACACCTTC. This translates into CASSPWTGGWPGYTF.

V gene TRBV10-2 combines with J gene TRBJ1-4, with 9 positions matching TRBD1. CDR1 and CDR2 (germline): WSHSY, SAAADI. The CDR3 sequence is 17 residues long. The J segment lost 0 bases and the V segment lost 3 bases, leaving 5 bases of the junction unmatched. The CDR3 DNA follows: TGCGCCAGCAGTGAACGGGACAGGGCCACAACTAATGAAAAACTGTTTTTT. This codes for CASSERDRATTNEKLFF.

The V gene is TRBV19, the J gene TRBJ1-5, with TRBD1 identical over 9 bases. Germline CDR1 and CDR2: LNHDA and SQIVND (reference sequence). There are 16 residues in the CDR3. V was clipped by 3 bases and J by 1 base; unmatched bases: 4. CDR3 protein: CASSMGQGRSNQPQHF. The CDR3 DNA sequence: TGTGCCAGTAGTATGGGACAGGGTAGGAGCAATCAGCCCCAGCATTTT.

The CDR3, as DNA: TGTGCCAGCAGTTACGGACAGCTTTATAATTCACCCCTCCACTTT. Translated: CASSYGQLYNSPLHF. The V gene is TRBV6-2 or TRBV6-3, the J gene TRBJ1-6; maybe TRBD1 (6 bases). Germline assignment: CDR1 MNHEY and CDR2 SVGEGT. Trimming removed 2 bases at V and 4 bases at J, with 9 bases between. The CDR3 runs 15 residues.

V and J are TRBV7-8 and TRBJ1-2; D might be TRBD1 (6 bases). The CDR3 has 17 amino acids. With 5 bases removed from V and 3 bases from J, the gap between germline ends came to 22 bases. Per the germline V gene, CDR1 is SGHVS and CDR2 is FQNEAQ. The DNA for the CDR3 is TGTGCCAGCAGCCCTAGGGCAGGGGCGACCTCGGACTATGGCTACACCTTC. This encodes CASSPRAGATSDYGYTF.

This chain uses TRBV9 with TRBJ2-7, with a possible D match to TRBD1 (7 bases). V shed 4 bases and J shed 6 bases, with 17 bases lying between them. The CDR3 runs 14 residues. Germline V gene sequence: CDR1 SGDLS, CDR2 YYNGEE. CDR3 loop: CASSPRTGGAEQYF. As DNA, the CDR3 is TGTGCCAGCAGCCCACGGACAGGCGGGGCCGAGCAGTACTTC.

This chain connects TRBV19 to TRBJ1-1; weak D call: TRBD1 (6 bases). The CDR3 runs 15 residues. The V gene lost 4 bases and the J gene lost 0 bases, with 12 bases spanning the gap. Germline V CDR1 and CDR2: LNHDA, SQIVND (reference sequence). For the CDR3, the DNA is TGTGCCAGTAGTAGGACAGATCTGATGAACACTGAAGCTTTCTTT. It translates to CASSRTDLMNTEAFF.

The J gene is TRBJ1-2, the V gene TRBV4-2; TRBD1 agrees at 9 bases. J gave up 4 bases and V 0 bases, and 15 bases lay outside the gene matches. The CDR3 is 19 residues long. Looked up from germline, CDR1 is LGHNA and CDR2 is YNFKEQ. The CDR3, as DNA: TGTGCCAGCAGCCAAGATTGGGTGGTGGGGACAGGGTCAATCTATGGCTACACCTTC. Translation gives CASSQDWVVGTGSIYGYTF.

This clone was recorded a few times. The chain is built from TRBV12-3 or TRBV12-4 and TRBJ1-1, with a possible D match to TRBD1 (5 bases). This CDR3 comprises 13 residues. The V and J ends lost 2 bases and 5 bases respectively, with 9 bases between them. CDR3 residues: CASSLMSGTEAFF. The DNA of the CDR3 is TGTGCCAGCAGTTTAATGTCAGGGACTGAAGCTTTCTTT.

On this clone: Other nucleotide sequences in the sample specify the same CDR3. The chain is built from TRBV5-1 and TRBJ1-1; a possible D gene is TRBD1 (5 bases). Germline CDR1 and CDR2: SGHRS and YFSETQ. Trimming stripped 5 bases from V and 2 bases from J, with 10 bases between. There are 13 residues in the CDR3. The CDR3: CASSFDSNTEAFF. The CDR3 bases are TGCGCCAGCAGTTTCGACAGCAACACTGAAGCTTTCTTT. Full variable domain (outside the CDR3, taken from reference TRBV5-1 and TRBJ1-1): KAGVTQTPRYLIKTRGQQVTLSCSPISGHRSVSWYQQTPGQGLQFLFEYFSETQRNKGNFPGRFSGRQFSNSRSEMNVSTLELGDSALYLCASSFDSNTEAFFGQGTRLTVV.

The rearrangement joins TRBV5-4 to TRBJ1-1; a weak D match, TRBD1 (6 bases). CDR3 length equals 13 residues. Trimming pared 4 bases from V and 2 bases from J, leaving 9 bases between. Germline-derived CDR1 and CDR2 are SGHNT and YYREEE (reference sequence). The CDR3 sequence is CASSIQGNTEAFF. The CDR3 nucleotides read TGTGCCAGCAGCATACAGGGAAACACTGAAGCTTTCTTT.

The chain carries TRBV7-8 and TRBJ1-1; TRBD1 is a possible D gene (6 bases). The CDR3 is 15 amino acids. Trimming removed 1 base from V and 5 bases from J, with 14 bases in between. Germline CDR1 reads SGHVS; CDR2 reads FQNEAQ. CDR3 nucleotides: TGTGCCAGCAGCTTAGTTACGGGGGGCATTACTGAAGCTTTCTTT. Its translation: CASSLVTGGITEAFF.

The chain has TRBV7-9 and TRBJ1-2; D may be TRBD1 (6 bases). The CDR3 loop spans 16 amino acids. V was clipped by 5 bases and J by 7 bases, with 23 bases between them. Per germline, CDR1 SEHNR and CDR2 FQNEAQ (reference sequence). The DNA for the CDR3 is TGTGCCAGCAGCCCATTCGGAATCGACAGGCGAGGTGGCTACACCTTC. Its translation: CASSPFGIDRRGGYTF.

The rearrangement links TRBV28 to TRBJ2-2; 12 nucleotides agree with TRBD2. The J segment lost 8 bases and the V segment lost 5 bases, leaving 12 bases of the junction unmatched. This CDR3 contains 17 residues. Looked up from germline, CDR1 is MDHEN and CDR2 is SYDVKM. CDR3 sequence (DNA): TGTGCCAGCAGTAGGGGTCGACTAGCGGGAGCTTCAGGGGAGCTGTTTTTT. This codes for CASSRGRLAGASGELFF.

This chain joins TRBV7-9 and TRBJ2-1; 10 bases align to TRBD2. The CDR3 is 16 amino acids. V dropped 5 bases and J dropped 4; count of bases not matched to a gene: 8. Per the germline V gene, CDR1 is SEHNR and CDR2 is FQNEAQ (reference sequence). DNA for the CDR3: TGTGCCAGCAGCCCAGGTCTAGCGGGAGCGTACAATGAGCAGTTCTTC. Its translation is CASSPGLAGAYNEQFF.

The chain links TRBV11-2 to TRBJ1-1; TRBD1 aligns across 9 bases. Germline loops: CDR1 SGHAT, CDR2 FQNNGV. Losses at the gene ends were 4 bases for V and 6 bases for J; bases not matched to a gene: 12. There are 16 residues in the CDR3. As DNA, the CDR3 is TGTGCCAGCAGCTACACAGGGGGCCTCGCGGGTCCTGAAGCTTTCTTT. Residues: CASSYTGGLAGPEAFF. The whole variable domain, filled in from reference TRBV11-2 and TRBJ1-1, reads EAGVAQSPRYKIIEKRQSVAFWCNPISGHATLYWYQQILGQGPKLLIQFQNNGVVDDSQLPKDRFSAERLKGVDSTLKIQPAKLEDSAVYLCASSYTGGLAGPEAFFGQGTRLTVV.

The chain couples TRBV19 to TRBJ1-5; a weak D match, TRBD1 (6 bases). The CDR3 sequence is 15 residues long. The V end lost 4 bases, the J end lost 0 bases, and 10 bases lay between the germline ends. Germline CDR1 LNHDA, CDR2 SQIVND (reference sequence). CDR3 DNA sequence: TGTGCCAGTAGTACAACAGGGAATAGCAATCAGCCCCAGCATTTT. This codes for CASSTTGNSNQPQHF.

The V gene is TRBV28, the J gene TRBJ1-4, with 7 bases that match TRBD1. Germline loops: CDR1 MDHEN, CDR2 SYDVKM. CDR3 length: 15 amino acids. V gave up 2 bases and J gave up 5 bases; unmatched junction bases: 5. CDR3: CASSLSGTENEKLFF. Written as DNA, the CDR3 is TGTGCCAGCAGTTTAAGTGGGACAGAGAATGAAAAACTGTTTTTT.